What follows are 5 T cell receptor beta chains derived from one specimen sequenced in a study of read filtering for tumor transcriptome and immune sequencing. The library was built from roughly 400 ng RNA with molecular barcoded adaptors for alpha/delta and beta/gamma chains. TCRdb redid the calling of the reads with MiXCR, one entry per CDR3 protein. The sample shows about 40,000 distinct CDR3 sequences, 12% to 15% of them seen only once. Specimen: a population of CD138-negative cells sorted from bone marrow. These receptors were obtained from a donor at least 40 years old with multiple myeloma.

This clonotype showed up many times. The CDR3 reads CSGLGRSSSYNEQFF. The CDR3 nucleotides read TGCAGCGGACTGGGGCGTTCGAGCTCCTACAATGAGCAGTTCTTC. The chain is built from TRBV29-1 and TRBJ2-1; tentative D call: TRBD1 (5 bases). With 7 bases removed from V and 0 bases from J, the gap between germline ends came to 16 bases. Germline V gene data show CDR1 as SQVTM and CDR2 as ANQGSEA. The CDR3 covers 15 residues.

This clonotype was seen repeatedly, ten times or more. This chain joins TRBV5-6 and TRBJ2-1, with a weak D call TRBD1 (5 bases). This CDR3 spans 16 amino acids. CDR1 and CDR2 from the germline V gene are SGHDT and YYEEEE. V lost 2 bases to trimming and J lost 1 base, with 13 bases between them. CDR3 protein: CASSLSLRGSYNEQFF. Written as DNA, the CDR3 is TGTGCCAGCAGCTTATCCCTTAGGGGTTCCTACAATGAGCAGTTCTTC.

This clonotype was observed at least ten times. The gene calls are TRBV29-1 and TRBJ1-1; TRBD1 is a possible D gene (6 bases). This CDR3 is built from 15 residues. V lost 6 bases to trimming and J lost 3 bases, with 20 bases between them. In germline, CDR1 is SQVTM, CDR2 ANQGSEA. The CDR3 loop is CSVRRTVSGDTEAFF. Written as DNA, the CDR3 is TGCAGCGTCCGGCGGACTGTATCAGGGGACACTGAAGCTTTCTTT.

The chain recombines TRBV4-2 with TRBJ1-1; D unclear. This CDR3 is 13 amino acids long. The germline gives CDR1 LGHNA, CDR2 YNFKEQ. V shed 5 bases and J shed 4 bases, with 11 bases lying between them. The CDR3 loop is CASSKSTSTEAFF. The CDR3 nucleotides read TGTGCCAGCAGCAAATCGACGAGCACTGAAGCTTTCTTT.

This clonotype has at least ten counts. V usage is TRBV6-2 or TRBV6-3 and J usage is TRBJ2-6; D remains unclear. The V end lost 6 bases, the J end lost 0 bases, and 6 bases lay between the germline ends. The CDR3 is 14 residues long. Germline V gene lookup returns CDR1 MNHEY and CDR2 SVGEGT. The CDR3 DNA follows: TGTGCCAGCAGGCGAAGCTCTGGGGCCAACGTCCTGACTTTC. Translation: CASRRSSGANVLTF.